Below, 30 T cell receptor beta chains from the same sample are listed, as sequenced in a study of shared clonotypes between healthy human individuals. Assay used: immunoSEQ multiplex PCR; TCRdb lists only in-frame clones, some missing. The sample consists of about 2.1 million clones, about 93% of them appearing once. CD45RO-negative, CCR7-positively selected cells formed the naive CD8 fraction, excluding terminally differentiated effector memory CD45RA+ cells. The specimen was naive CD8+ T cells from PBMCs. Receptors were obtained from a man between 18 and 35 years old in good health. Some clones in this sample may be carry-over from other donors' samples.

The chain couples TRBV18 to TRBJ2-2; D is unresolved. V dropped 6 bases and J dropped 4 bases, with 9 bases sitting between them. Germline CDR1 and CDR2: KGHSH and LQKENI. The CDR3 loop spans 13 amino acids. The CDR3 loop is CASSPSSTGELFF. The CDR3 DNA sequence: TGTGCCAGCTCCCCAAGTAGCACCGGGGAGCTGTTTTTT.

The chain combines TRBV28 with TRBJ2-7; D call uncertain. CDR1 is MDHEN and CDR2 is SYDVKM in the germline V gene. V gave up 5 bases and J gave up 1 base, with 12 bases separating them. The CDR3 contains 14 residues. The CDR3 reads CASSTKTVSYEQYF. Written as DNA, the CDR3 is TGTGCCAGCAGTACGAAGACGGTGTCCTACGAGCAGTACTTC. The whole variable domain, filled in from reference TRBV28 and TRBJ2-7, reads DVKVTQSSRYLVKRTGEKVFLECVQDMDHENMFWYRQDPGLGLRLIYFSYDVKMKEKGDIPEGYSVSREKKERFSLILESASTNQTSMYLCASSTKTVSYEQYFGPGTRLTVT.

The V gene is TRBV7-9, the J gene TRBJ1-2, with 8 bases matching TRBD1. The CDR3 contains 14 residues. Losses at the gene ends were 4 bases for V and 6 bases for J; bases not matched to a gene: 7. The germline CDR1 and CDR2 sequences are SEHNR and FQNEAQ (reference sequence). CDR3 bases: TGTGCCAGCAGCTCGAGGGACAGGTTACATGGCTACACCTTC. As protein: CASSSRDRLHGYTF. The whole variable domain, filled in from reference TRBV7-9 and TRBJ1-2, reads DTGVSQNPRHKITKRGQNVTFRCDPISEHNRLYWYRQTLGQGPEFLTYFQNEAQLEKSRLLSDRFSAERPKGSFSTLEIQRTEQGDSAMYLCASSSRDRLHGYTFGSGTRLTVV.

The rearrangement joins TRBV6-1 to TRBJ1-1; unclear D gene. The germline V and J ends were trimmed by 5 bases and 0 bases, with 13 bases remaining between them. The CDR3 has 15 amino acids. The V gene's germline CDR1 is MNHNS and CDR2 SASEGT. This chain's CDR3 is CASSSGPTLNTEAFF. The CDR3 DNA follows: TGTGCCAGCAGTTCCGGGCCCACCTTGAACACTGAAGCTTTCTTT.

V gene TRBV5-1 combines with J gene TRBJ2-1; the match to TRBD2 covers 9 bases. V lost 3 bases, J lost 3 bases, and 4 bases stayed unmatched. Germline V CDR1 and CDR2: SGHRS, YFSETQ. CDR3 length: 15 amino acids. CDR3 coding DNA: TGCGCCAGCAGCTCGACTAGCGGCGACTACAATGAGCAGTTCTTC. This codes for CASSSTSGDYNEQFF.

The CDR3 here is CASGGQSRYEQYF. The CDR3 DNA reads TGTGCCAGCGGAGGACAGAGCCGGTATGAGCAGTACTTC. J is TRBJ2-7 and V is TRBV6-5; weak D call: TRBD1 (6 bases). The germline gives CDR1 MNHEY, CDR2 SVGAGI. This CDR3 is 13 amino acids long. With 8 bases removed from V and 7 bases from J, the gap between germline ends came to 18 bases.

The rearrangement joins TRBV5-6 to TRBJ1-1; D not certain. This CDR3 region has 15 residues. Trimming took 0 bases from V and 0 from J, leaving 9 bases between them. The germline CDR1 and CDR2 sequences are SGHDT and YYEEEE. CDR3 residues: CASSLEPRVNTEAFF. CDR3 DNA sequence: TGTGCCAGCAGCTTGGAGCCACGGGTGAACACTGAAGCTTTCTTT.

The rearrangement links TRBV5-1 to TRBJ2-7, with D perhaps TRBD1 (5 bases). The V end was cut by 5 bases, the J end by 4 bases, with 13 bases between. CDR1 SGHRS and CDR2 YFSETQ come from the germline V gene. This CDR3 is 13 amino acids long. The CDR3 loop is CASSETVLYEQYF. The CDR3 nucleotides read TGCGCCAGCAGTGAGACAGTCCTTTACGAGCAGTACTTC.

This chain connects TRBV25-1 to TRBJ2-7; possibly TRBD1 or TRBD2 for D (5 bases each). Germline V lookup: CDR1 MGHDK, CDR2 SYGVNS. V shed 3 bases and J shed 0 bases, with 6 bases lying between them. This CDR3 is 13 amino acids long. The CDR3 sequence: CASSDGTSYEQYF. The CDR3, as DNA: TGTGCCAGCAGTGACGGGACCTCCTACGAGCAGTACTTC.

This chain connects TRBV29-1 to TRBJ2-1, with 13 bases aligning to TRBD2. V dropped 1 base and J dropped 2; count of bases not matched to a gene: 11. In germline, CDR1 is SQVTM, CDR2 ANQGSEA. This CDR3 region has 19 residues. CDR3 nucleotide sequence: TGCAGCGTTGAAGCCGGCGGCGGGACTAGCGGGGCACCCTACAATGAGCAGTTCTTC. This sequence encodes CSVEAGGGTSGAPYNEQFF.

The chain carries TRBV28 and TRBJ1-1; tentatively, D is TRBD1 (6 bases). V was shortened by 5 bases and J by 3 bases, with 10 bases between the two germline ends. This CDR3 contains 13 residues. CDR1 and CDR2 from the germline V gene are MDHEN and SYDVKM. The CDR3 sequence: CASSNSGDTEAFF. DNA of the CDR3: TGTGCCAGCAGTAACTCAGGGGACACTGAAGCTTTCTTT. The full variable domain, in which reference TRBV28 and TRBJ1-1 provide the parts outside the CDR3, is DVKVTQSSRYLVKRTGEKVFLECVQDMDHENMFWYRQDPGLGLRLIYFSYDVKMKEKGDIPEGYSVSREKKERFSLILESASTNQTSMYLCASSNSGDTEAFFGQGTRLTVV.

This clone has just one count. The rearrangement links TRBV27 to TRBJ2-3, with 12 positions matching TRBD2. The CDR3 spans 18 residues. The V segment lost 4 bases and the J segment 5 bases; nucleotides outside the gene matches: 13. Germline V gives CDR1 MNHEY, CDR2 SMNVEV (reference sequence). The CDR3 DNA reads TGTGCCAGCAGTTCTCGACTAGCGGGAGACCCCCCGGTAGATACGCAGTATTTT. Translation: CASSSRLAGDPPVDTQYF.

The chain has TRBV29-1 and TRBJ2-3; D is uncertain. Germline CDR1 reads SQVTM; CDR2 reads ANQGSEA. Deletions cut 3 bases from V and 1 base from J, with 14 bases between. This CDR3 has 15 residues. This CDR3 is CSVERPTTRTDTQYF. The CDR3 bases are TGCAGCGTTGAGAGACCCACTACTCGCACAGATACGCAGTATTTT.

J is TRBJ2-7 and V is TRBV28; D is perhaps TRBD1 (6 bases). Trimming cost V 6 bases and J 0 bases, with 27 bases left between them. Germline CDR1 reads MDHEN; CDR2 reads SYDVKM. CDR3 size: 19 residues. The CDR3 here is CASSYHLTLTTGSSYEQYF. The DNA of the CDR3 is TGTGCCAGCAGCTACCACTTAACCCTCACGACAGGAAGCTCCTACGAGCAGTACTTC.

Note on this clone: Other DNA sequences from this sample encode an identical CDR3 as well. V usage is TRBV7-8 and J usage is TRBJ1-1; 8 bases align to TRBD1. The CDR3 runs to 15 residues. Germline assignment: CDR1 SGHVS and CDR2 FQNEAQ. Trimming at V came to 3 bases and at J to 5 bases, leaving 8 bases not matched to a gene. CDR3 loop: CASSFPGGANTEAFF. CDR3 sequence (DNA): TGTGCCAGCAGCTTCCCAGGGGGCGCGAATACTGAAGCTTTCTTT.

CDR3 DNA: TGTGCCAGCAGCTTAGAAGTACAGACTAGCGGGAGTGGGGATACGCAGTATTTT. It encodes CASSLEVQTSGSGDTQYF. This chain uses TRBV7-8 with TRBJ2-3; 12 positions agree with TRBD2. From germline, CDR1 is SGHVS and CDR2 FQNEAQ. The V segment lost 1 base and the J segment 6 bases; nucleotides outside the gene matches: 11. The CDR3 sequence is 18 residues long.

This chain uses TRBV28 with TRBJ2-1, with 9 bases identical to TRBD1. With V trimmed by 5 bases and J by 8 bases, 13 bases remained unmatched. This CDR3 contains 16 residues. Germline assignment: CDR1 MDHEN and CDR2 SYDVKM. DNA for the CDR3: TGTGCCAGCAGTCTCGCGTGGGACAGGGTATCCCATGAGCAGTTCTTC. Its protein is CASSLAWDRVSHEQFF.

This chain joins TRBV7-6 and TRBJ2-3; TRBD2 is a possible D gene (6 bases). This CDR3 is built from 15 residues. Germline CDR1 and CDR2: SGHVS and FNYEAQ. Trimming stripped 0 bases from V and 4 bases from J, with 11 bases between. CDR3: CASSLARGTSDTQYF. The CDR3 region has the DNA TGTGCCAGCAGCTTAGCCCGGGGGACCTCAGATACGCAGTATTTT.

The genes are TRBV10-3 and TRBJ2-7; D possibly matches TRBD1 or TRBD2 (5 bases each). CDR1 ENHRY and CDR2 SYGVKD come from the germline V gene. The V end was cut by 10 bases, the J end by 2 bases, with 12 bases between. The CDR3 contains 12 residues. CDR3: CATGTATYEQYF. In DNA form, the CDR3 reads TGTGCCACCGGGACGGCTACCTACGAGCAGTACTTC.

The chain recombines TRBV2 with TRBJ2-6, with D possibly being TRBD2 (7 bases). The CDR3 consists of 18 residues. Germline-derived CDR1 and CDR2 are SNHLY and FYNNEI. Between the trimmed V and J ends, which lost 4 bases and 0 bases, there was a span of 16 bases. The CDR3 loop reads CASSGLGGARSGANVLTF. The CDR3 DNA is TGTGCCAGCAGTGGCCTTGGGGGGGCTCGCTCTGGGGCCAACGTCCTGACTTTC.

Turning to this clone: This sample includes further DNA sequences coding for the same CDR3. This chain joins TRBV2 and TRBJ2-7, with 8 bases matching TRBD1. V shed 4 bases, J shed 1 base, and the junction held 3 bases outside the gene matches. Looked up from germline, CDR1 is SNHLY and CDR2 is FYNNEI. The CDR3 covers 14 residues. DNA of the CDR3: TGTGCCAGCAGTGTCACAGGGGGTTCCTACGAGCAGTACTTC. Protein: CASSVTGGSYEQYF.

This clone was counted a single time. The CDR3 sequence is CASSLTSAVAYEQYF. The CDR3 DNA reads TGTGCCAGCAGTTTAACTAGCGCCGTGGCCTACGAGCAGTACTTC. This sequence joins TRBV27 and TRBJ2-7, with 7 bases that match TRBD2. V lost 2 bases and J lost 2; bases outside the gene matches: 6. In germline, CDR1 is MNHEY, CDR2 SMNVEV (reference sequence). The CDR3 runs to 15 residues.

The rearrangement uses TRBV9 and TRBJ1-1; 7 positions agree with TRBD1. The CDR3 is 15 residues long. V lost 0 bases, J lost 3 bases, and 5 bases stayed unmatched. Germline V lookup: CDR1 SGDLS, CDR2 YYNGEE. CDR3 protein: CASSVATGRYTEAFF. The CDR3 nucleotides read TGTGCCAGCAGCGTAGCGACAGGGAGGTACACTGAAGCTTTCTTT.

The gene calls are TRBV6-1 and TRBJ1-5; a weak D match, TRBD1 (5 bases). V gave up 7 bases and J gave up 3 bases, with 10 bases separating them. From germline, CDR1 is MNHNS and CDR2 SASEGT. This CDR3 contains 13 residues. CDR3 protein: CASMGRLNQPQHF. CDR3 nucleotide sequence: TGTGCCAGCATGGGACGGCTCAATCAGCCCCAGCATTTT.

V and J are TRBV7-2 and TRBJ2-5; D is unresolved. The CDR3 extends over 14 amino acids. Germline values: CDR1 SGHTA, CDR2 FQGNSA. V was cut by 3 bases and J by 4 bases, with 12 bases left in between. DNA for the CDR3: TGTGCCAGCAGCTTGGGCCGCAGAGGAGAGACCCAGTACTTC. This codes for CASSLGRRGETQYF.

The V and J genes are TRBV19 and TRBJ1-5; 7 positions match TRBD1. The germline V gene has CDR1 LNHDA and CDR2 SQIVND (reference sequence). The V gene end was trimmed by 4 bases and the J gene end by 0 bases; junction bases not matched to a gene: 0. The CDR3 length is 14 residues. CDR3 nucleotide sequence: TGTGCCAGTAGTAAGGGGGCTAGCAATCAGCCCCAGCATTTT. Residues: CASSKGASNQPQHF.

The rearrangement links TRBV5-1 to TRBJ2-6; D gene unclear. From germline, CDR1 is SGHRS and CDR2 YFSETQ. The CDR3 is made up of 14 amino acids. Trimming removed 7 bases at V and 0 bases at J, with 8 bases between. The CDR3 loop is CASGEFSGANVLTF. CDR3 DNA: TGCGCCAGCGGTGAATTCTCTGGGGCCAACGTCCTGACTTTC.

The chain joins TRBV10-2 to TRBJ1-2; no reliable D call. V was clipped by 4 bases and J by 4 bases, with 10 bases between them. The length of the CDR3 is 13 residues. CDR1 is WSHSY and CDR2 is SAAADI in the germline V gene. The chain's CDR3 is CASSASLLYGYTF. Here the CDR3 DNA reads TGCGCCAGCAGTGCCTCCCTACTCTATGGCTACACCTTC.

The J gene is TRBJ1-1, the V gene TRBV7-9; TRBD1 might be the D (6 bases). Deletions cut 2 bases from V and 4 bases from J, with 14 bases between. The CDR3 sequence is 15 residues long. Germline CDR1 is SEHNR and CDR2 is FQNEAQ (reference sequence). CDR3 protein: CASSLLRGAGTEAFF. CDR3 nucleotide sequence: TGTGCCAGCAGCTTACTCCGGGGGGCTGGCACTGAAGCTTTCTTT. The full variable domain, its missing parts supplied by reference TRBV7-9 and TRBJ1-1, is DTGVSQNPRHKITKRGQNVTFRCDPISEHNRLYWYRQTLGQGPEFLTYFQNEAQLEKSRLLSDRFSAERPKGSFSTLEIQRTEQGDSAMYLCASSLLRGAGTEAFFGQGTRLTVV.

This clone was detected only a few times. The chain combines TRBV11-2 with TRBJ1-1; D might be TRBD1 (6 bases). CDR3 length equals 14 residues. V dropped 4 bases and J dropped 10 bases, with 19 bases sitting between them. Germline CDR1 and CDR2: SGHAT and FQNNGV. CDR3: CASSWVGGGAGAFF. The CDR3 coding sequence is TGTGCCAGCAGCTGGGTCGGAGGGGGGGCGGGAGCTTTCTTT. Supplemented by reference TRBV11-2 and TRBJ1-1, the full variable domain reads EAGVAQSPRYKIIEKRQSVAFWCNPISGHATLYWYQQILGQGPKLLIQFQNNGVVDDSQLPKDRFSAERLKGVDSTLKIQPAKLEDSAVYLCASSWVGGGAGAFFGQGTRLTVV.